Sequencing of this T cell receptor beta chain was carried out in a study of PD-1 blockade in classical Hodgkin lymphoma. V shed 1 base and J shed 0 bases, with 7 bases lying between them. CDR3 length: 15 residues. Germline lookup yields CDR1 LGHNA and CDR2 YNFKEQ. Profiling relied on immunoSEQ multiplex PCR, and the TCRdb table lists in-frame clones only, not all of them. The data hold tens of thousands of clones, with 90% observed a single time. Time point given: cycle 4 day 1 (C4D1), after more than five weeks of nivolumab. In every patient, relapse followed autologous stem cell transplantation, while exposure to brentuximab vedotin differed.

The source is a human donor with classical Hodgkin lymphoma. Specimen: peripheral blood mononuclear cells (PBMCs), collected before the fourth cycle of nivolumab. This chain uses TRBV4-2 with TRBJ1-3; D unresolved. The CDR3 bases are TGTGCCAGCAGCCAAGTGTGGAGCTCTGGAAACACCATATATTTT. Translating it yields CASSQVWSSGNTIYF.